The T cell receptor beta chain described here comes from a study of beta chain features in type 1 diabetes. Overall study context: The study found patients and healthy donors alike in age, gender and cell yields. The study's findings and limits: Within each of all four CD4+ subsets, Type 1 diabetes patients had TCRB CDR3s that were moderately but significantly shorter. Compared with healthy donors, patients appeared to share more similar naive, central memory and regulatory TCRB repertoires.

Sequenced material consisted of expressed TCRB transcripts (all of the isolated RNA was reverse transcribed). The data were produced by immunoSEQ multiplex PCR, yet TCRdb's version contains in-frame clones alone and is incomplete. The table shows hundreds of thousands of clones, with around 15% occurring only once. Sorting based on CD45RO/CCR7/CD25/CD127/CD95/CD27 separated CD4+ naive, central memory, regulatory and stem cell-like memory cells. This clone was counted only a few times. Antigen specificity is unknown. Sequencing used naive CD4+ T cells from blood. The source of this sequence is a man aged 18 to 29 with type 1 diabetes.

This CDR3 reads CASQKGSSYEQYF. The CDR3 DNA is TGTGCCAGCCAGAAAGGATCTTCCTACGAGCAGTACTTC. The chain recombines TRBV25-1 with TRBJ2-7; D is unclear. Trimming pared 8 bases from V and 1 base from J, leaving 12 bases between. Germline assignment: CDR1 MGHDK and CDR2 SYGVNS. The CDR3 runs to 13 residues.